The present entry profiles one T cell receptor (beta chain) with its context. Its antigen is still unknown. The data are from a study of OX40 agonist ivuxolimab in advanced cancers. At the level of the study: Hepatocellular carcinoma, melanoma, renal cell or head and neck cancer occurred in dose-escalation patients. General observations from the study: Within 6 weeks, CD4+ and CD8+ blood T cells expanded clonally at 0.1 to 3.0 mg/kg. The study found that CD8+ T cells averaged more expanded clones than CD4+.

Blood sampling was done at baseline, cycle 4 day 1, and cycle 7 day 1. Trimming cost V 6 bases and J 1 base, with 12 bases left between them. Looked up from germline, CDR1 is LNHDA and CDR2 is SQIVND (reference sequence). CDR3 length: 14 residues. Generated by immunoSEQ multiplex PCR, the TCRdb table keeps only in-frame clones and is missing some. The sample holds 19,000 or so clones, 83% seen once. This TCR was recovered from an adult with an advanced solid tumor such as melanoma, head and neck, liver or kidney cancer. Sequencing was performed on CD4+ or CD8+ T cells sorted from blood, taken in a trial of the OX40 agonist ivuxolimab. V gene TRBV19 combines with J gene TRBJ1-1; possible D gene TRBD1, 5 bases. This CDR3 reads CASRGASQNTEAFF. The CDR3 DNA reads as TGTGCCAGTAGAGGGGCCAGCCAGAACACTGAAGCTTTCTTT.